This paragraph reports one T cell receptor beta chain. The antigen is unknown. V was pared by 5 bases and J by 5 bases, with 5 bases of the junction left unmatched. CDR1 and CDR2 from the germline V gene are SGHVS and FQNEAQ. The CDR3 runs to 13 residues. The data belong to a study of T-cell reconstitution after alpha-beta-depleted transplantation in children. Study-level results: From surviving recipient T cells and thymic progenitors came the high day-60 TCRbeta diversity observed in some patients. Diversity and T-cell counts at one year after transplant derived mostly from new T cells.

Preparation of the TCRbeta library used unique molecular identifiers. TCRdb called the PCR reads again in MiXCR, with one record for every CDR3 protein. Counted here are 90,000 to 100,000 distinct CDR3 sequences, 23% occurring once; the ten biggest clones make up about a fifth. The source is a boy between 2 and 15 years old with acute lymphoblastic leukemia, due to receive a stem cell transplant. The gene calls are TRBV7-8 and TRBJ2-5; 7 nucleotides agree with TRBD2. The sequenced sample was PBMCs, obtained before TCRalphabeta/CD19-depleted stem cell transplant. CDR3 residues: CASSHRLAETQYF. The CDR3 DNA follows: TGTGCCAGCAGCCACAGACTAGCTGAGACCCAGTACTTC.